Described below is a single T cell receptor (beta chain) sequence and its context. Its matching antigen is unknown. The sequenced fragment ends 3 residues before the CDR3 boundary, so the rest is inferred from the germline J gene. The entry originates in a study of T cells in women clearing cervical HPV infection. Study context: Blood came at first lesion visit for cases, post-clearance for controls.

This table comes from immunoSEQ multiplex PCR, and its TCRdb copy is limited to in-frame clones, with some not included. The specimen's table records around 31,000 clones. V lost 4 bases, J lost 3 bases, and 2 bases stayed unmatched. The length of the CDR3 is 15 residues. CDR1 and CDR2 from the germline V gene are SNHLY and FYNNEI. Regarding the study as a whole: Richness differences could reflect unmeasured T-cell content per sample. Repertoire richness, not evenness, was significantly elevated in CIN3+ cases versus controls. TRBV6-7 relative abundance averaged around 0.11% in cases and more than 0.15% in controls.

The sequenced material came from blood buffy coat. The receptor comes from a woman aged 18-70 years with a cervical HPV16 infection that either progressed to CIN3+ or cleared (not recorded which). The chain links TRBV2 to TRBJ1-4; 10 bases line up with TRBD1. Partial CDR3 DNA: TGTGCCAGCAGTGGACAGGGGGCGGCTAATGAAAAA. Protein product: CASSGQGAANEK. The whole CDR3 region reads CASSGQGAANEKLFF.